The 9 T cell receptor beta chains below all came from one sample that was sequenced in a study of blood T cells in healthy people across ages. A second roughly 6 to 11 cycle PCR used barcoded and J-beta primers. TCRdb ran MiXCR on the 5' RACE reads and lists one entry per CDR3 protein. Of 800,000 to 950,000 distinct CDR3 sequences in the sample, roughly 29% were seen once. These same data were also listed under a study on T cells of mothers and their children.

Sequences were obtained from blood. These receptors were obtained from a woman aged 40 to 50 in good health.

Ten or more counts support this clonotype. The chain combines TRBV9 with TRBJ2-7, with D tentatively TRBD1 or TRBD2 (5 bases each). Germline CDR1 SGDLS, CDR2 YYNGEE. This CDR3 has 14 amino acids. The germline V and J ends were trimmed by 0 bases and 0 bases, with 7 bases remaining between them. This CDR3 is CASSVGGDSYEQYF. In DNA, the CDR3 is TGTGCCAGCAGCGTAGGAGGGGACTCCTACGAGCAGTACTTC.

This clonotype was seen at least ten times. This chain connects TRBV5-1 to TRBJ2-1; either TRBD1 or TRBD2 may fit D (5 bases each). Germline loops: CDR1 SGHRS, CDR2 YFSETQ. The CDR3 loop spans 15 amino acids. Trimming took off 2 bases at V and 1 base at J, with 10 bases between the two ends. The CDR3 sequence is CASSFGDRSYNEQFF. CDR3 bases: TGCGCCAGCAGCTTCGGGGACCGGTCCTACAATGAGCAGTTCTTC.

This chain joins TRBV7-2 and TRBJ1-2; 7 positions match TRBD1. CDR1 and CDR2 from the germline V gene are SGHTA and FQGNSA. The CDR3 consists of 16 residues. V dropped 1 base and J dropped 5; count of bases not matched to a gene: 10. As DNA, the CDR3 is TGTGCCAGCAGCTTAGTATGGGGGGACAGAAAGTATGGCTACACCTTC. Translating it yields CASSLVWGDRKYGYTF. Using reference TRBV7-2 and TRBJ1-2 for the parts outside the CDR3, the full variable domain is GAGVSQSPSNKVTEKGKDVELRCDPISGHTALYWYRQSLGQGLEFLIYFQGNSAPDKSGLPSDRFSAERTGGSVSTLTIQRTQQEDSAVYLCASSLVWGDRKYGYTFGSGTRLTVV.

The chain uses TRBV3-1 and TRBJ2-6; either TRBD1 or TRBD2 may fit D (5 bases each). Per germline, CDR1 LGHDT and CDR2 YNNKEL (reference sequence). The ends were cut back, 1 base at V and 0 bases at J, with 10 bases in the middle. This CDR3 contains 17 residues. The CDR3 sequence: CASSQAGPNSGANVLTF. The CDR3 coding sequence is TGTGCCAGCAGCCAAGCGGGACCCAACTCTGGGGCCAACGTCCTGACTTTC. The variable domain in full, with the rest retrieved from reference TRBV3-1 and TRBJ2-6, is DTAVSQTPKYLVTQMGNDKSIKCEQNLGHDTMYWYKQDSKKFLKIMFSYNNKELIINETVPNRFSPKSPDKAHLNLHINSLELGDSAVYFCASSQAGPNSGANVLTFGAGSRLTVL.

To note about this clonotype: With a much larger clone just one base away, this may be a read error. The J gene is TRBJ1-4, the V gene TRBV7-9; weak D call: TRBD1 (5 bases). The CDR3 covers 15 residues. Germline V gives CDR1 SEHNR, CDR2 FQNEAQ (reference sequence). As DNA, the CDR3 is TGTGCCAGCGGCTTAGGGGACCGAATTAATGAAAAACTGTTTTTT. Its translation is CASGLGDRINEKLFF. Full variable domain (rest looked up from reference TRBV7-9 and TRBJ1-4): DTGVSQNPRHKITKRGQNVTFRCDPISEHNRLYWYRQTLGQGPEFLTYFQNEAQLEKSRLLSDRFSAERPKGSFSTLEIQRTEQGDSAMYLCASGLGDRINEKLFFGSGTQLSVL.

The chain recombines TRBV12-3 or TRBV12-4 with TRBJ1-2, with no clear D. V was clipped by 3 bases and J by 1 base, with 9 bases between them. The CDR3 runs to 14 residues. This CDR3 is CASSFRALNYGYTF. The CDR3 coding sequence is TGTGCCAGCAGTTTTAGGGCACTTAACTATGGCTACACCTTC.

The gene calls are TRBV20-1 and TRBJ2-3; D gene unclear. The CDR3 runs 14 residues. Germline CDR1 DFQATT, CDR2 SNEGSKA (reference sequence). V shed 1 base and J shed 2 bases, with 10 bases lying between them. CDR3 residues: CSARGWVSTDTQYF. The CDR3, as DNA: TGCAGTGCTAGAGGATGGGTCTCCACAGATACGCAGTATTTT.

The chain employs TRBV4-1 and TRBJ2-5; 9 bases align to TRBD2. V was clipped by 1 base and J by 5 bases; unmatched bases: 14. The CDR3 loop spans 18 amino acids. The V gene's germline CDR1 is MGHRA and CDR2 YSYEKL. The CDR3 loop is CASSQALGAGGHRETQYF. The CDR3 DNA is TGCGCCAGCAGCCAAGCTCTCGGAGCGGGGGGCCACCGGGAGACCCAGTACTTC.

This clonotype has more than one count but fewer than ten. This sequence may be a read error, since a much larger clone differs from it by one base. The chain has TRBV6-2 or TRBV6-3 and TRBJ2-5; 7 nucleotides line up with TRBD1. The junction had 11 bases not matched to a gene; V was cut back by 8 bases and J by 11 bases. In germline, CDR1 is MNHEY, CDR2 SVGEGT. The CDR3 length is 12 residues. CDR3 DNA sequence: TGTGCCAGCTCCAACAGGGGTAATGAGCAGTACTTC. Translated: CASSNRGNEQYF.